The 7 T cell receptor beta chains listed next were all sequenced from one sample in a study of OX40 agonist ivuxolimab in advanced cancers. TCRdb's table, derived via immunoSEQ multiplex PCR, lists solely in-frame clones and lacks some. The sample includes 80,000 to 85,000 clones, around 84% of them seen just once. The specimen was CD4+ or CD8+ T cells sorted from blood, collected in a trial of the OX40 agonist ivuxolimab. These receptor sequences come from an adult with an advanced solid tumor such as melanoma, head and neck, liver or kidney cancer.

About this clone itself: The junction shows a germline mismatch at one end, possibly a read error. CDR3: CASSSRDIPTGELFF. In DNA form, the CDR3 reads TGTGCTAGCAGCTCCAGGGACATTCCCACCGGGGAGCTGTTTTTT. The rearrangement uses TRBV7-7 and TRBJ2-2, with D maybe TRBD1 (6 bases). Germline CDR1 and CDR2: SSHAT and FNYEAQ (reference sequence). This CDR3 has 15 amino acids.

The genes are TRBV7-6 and TRBJ2-1; unclear D gene. The ends were cut back, 5 bases at V and 4 bases at J, with 15 bases in the middle. Looked up from germline, CDR1 is SGHVS and CDR2 is FNYEAQ. CDR3 length: 15 residues. This CDR3 is CASSQQPGQYNEQFF. The CDR3 region has the DNA TGTGCCAGCAGCCAGCAGCCCGGCCAATACAATGAGCAGTTCTTC.

The chain employs TRBV5-1 and TRBJ2-5, with D maybe TRBD2 (6 bases). The V end was cut by 4 bases, the J end by 5 bases, with 9 bases between. This CDR3 region has 12 residues. CDR1 and CDR2 (germline): SGHRS, YFSETQ. The CDR3 DNA reads TGCGCCAGCAGCCCTAGCGAGGAGACCCAGTACTTC. This encodes CASSPSEETQYF.

The rearrangement joins TRBV18 to TRBJ2-2, with 8 positions matching TRBD1. J was trimmed by 5 bases and V by 6 bases; bases with no gene match: 11. This CDR3 has 16 residues. CDR1 is KGHSH and CDR2 is LQKENI in the germline V gene. The CDR3 coding sequence is TGTGCCAGCTCCATACGACTCGGACAGGGAACCGGGGAGCTGTTTTTT. It codes for CASSIRLGQGTGELFF.

This clone showed up just a few times. The rearrangement uses TRBV2 and TRBJ2-4, with D unclear. CDR3 length equals 15 residues. Trimming shortened V by 3 bases and J by 0 bases, and 9 bases separated the two germline ends. In germline, CDR1 is SNHLY, CDR2 FYNNEI. CDR3 sequence (DNA): TGTGCCAGCAGTGACGGCCAGCTAGCCAAAAACATTCAGTACTTC. Translating it yields CASSDGQLAKNIQYF.

The J gene is TRBJ2-1, the V gene TRBV9, with TRBD1 as a possible D gene (6 bases). Germline CDR1 is SGDLS and CDR2 is YYNGEE. This CDR3 contains 15 residues. Trimming pared 2 bases from V and 0 bases from J, leaving 9 bases between. CDR3 sequence: CASSVQGYSYNEQFF. The DNA for the CDR3 is TGTGCCAGCAGCGTGCAGGGGTACTCCTACAATGAGCAGTTCTTC.

The CDR3 DNA reads as TGTGCCAGCAGTGGCGCAGGGGGCGCGCACTATGGCTACACCTTC. This gives the protein CASSGAGGAHYGYTF. The rearrangement uses TRBV6-1 and TRBJ1-2, with 8 nucleotides matching TRBD1. The CDR3 sequence is 15 residues long. In germline, CDR1 is MNHNS, CDR2 SASEGT. After removal of 4 bases from V and 3 bases from J, the junction contained 7 bases not matched to a gene.